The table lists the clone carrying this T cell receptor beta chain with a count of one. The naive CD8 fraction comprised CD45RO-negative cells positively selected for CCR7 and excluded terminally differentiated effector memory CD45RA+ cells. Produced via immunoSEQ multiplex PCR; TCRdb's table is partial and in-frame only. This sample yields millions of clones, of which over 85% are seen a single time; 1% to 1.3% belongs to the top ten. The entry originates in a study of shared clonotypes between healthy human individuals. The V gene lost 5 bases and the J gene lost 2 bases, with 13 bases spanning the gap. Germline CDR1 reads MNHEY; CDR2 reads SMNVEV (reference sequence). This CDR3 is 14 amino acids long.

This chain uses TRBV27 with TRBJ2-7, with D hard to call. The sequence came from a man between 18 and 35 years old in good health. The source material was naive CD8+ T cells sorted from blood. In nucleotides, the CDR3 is TGTGCCAGCAGTCAAATACCAAGAACCTACGAGCAGTACTTC. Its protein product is CASSQIPRTYEQYF.